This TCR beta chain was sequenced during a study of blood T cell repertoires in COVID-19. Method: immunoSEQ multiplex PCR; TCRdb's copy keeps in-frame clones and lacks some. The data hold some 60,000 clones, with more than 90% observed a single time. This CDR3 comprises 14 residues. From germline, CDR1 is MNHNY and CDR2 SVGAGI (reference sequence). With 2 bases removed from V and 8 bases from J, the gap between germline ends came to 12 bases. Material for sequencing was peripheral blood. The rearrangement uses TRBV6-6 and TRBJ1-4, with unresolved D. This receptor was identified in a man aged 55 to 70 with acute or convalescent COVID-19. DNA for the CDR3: TGTGCCAGCAGTTACCGGGGAGGGATGGAAAAACTGTTTTTT. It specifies CASSYRGGMEKLFF.